Presented here are 4 T cell receptor beta chains from one specimen sequenced in a study of cytomegalovirus exposure and HLA in healthy donors. Primers: 60 Vbeta forward and 13 Jbeta reverse. Generated by immunoSEQ multiplex PCR, the TCRdb table keeps only in-frame clones and is missing some. The table for this sample gives 120,000 to 150,000 clones. Sequencing was done on a sample of PBMCs. The receptors come from a man between 40 and 49 years old in good health and CMV-seronegative.

The V and J genes are TRBV5-4 and TRBJ1-1, with D possibly TRBD1 on 5 matching bases. The germline gives CDR1 SGHNT, CDR2 YYREEE (reference sequence). V was shortened by 4 bases and J by 4 bases, with 17 bases between the two germline ends. CDR3 length: 15 amino acids. The CDR3 reads CASSTDPTVRTEAFF. CDR3 nucleotide sequence: TGTGCCAGCAGCACTGACCCGACAGTTCGCACTGAAGCTTTCTTT.

The J gene is TRBJ1-2, the V gene TRBV7-3; 7 bases agree with TRBD1. The CDR3 totals 15 residues. CDR1 is SGHTA, CDR2 FQGTGA, per germline. Trimming at V came to 4 bases and at J to 4 bases, leaving 9 bases not matched to a gene. The CDR3 is CASSSGTASGYGYTF. The DNA of the CDR3 is TGTGCCAGCAGCTCCGGGACAGCTTCGGGCTATGGCTACACCTTC.

The rearrangement joins TRBV28 to TRBJ1-2; 10 positions match TRBD1. V was clipped by 5 bases and J by 5 bases; unmatched bases: 8. This CDR3 is 15 amino acids long. Germline lookup yields CDR1 MDHEN and CDR2 SYDVKM. This CDR3 reads CASSTTGTGVYGYTF. DNA of the CDR3: TGTGCCAGCAGTACAACCGGGACAGGGGTGTATGGCTACACCTTC.

The chain couples TRBV5-4 to TRBJ1-2; 8 bases agree with TRBD1. J lost 8 bases, V lost 5 bases, and 8 bases had no gene match. The CDR3 extends over 13 amino acids. The V gene's germline CDR1 is SGHNT and CDR2 YYREEE (reference sequence). The CDR3 DNA is TGTGCCAGCAGGATACAGGGGGTGGAGGGCTACACCTTC. As protein: CASRIQGVEGYTF.